This is a list of T cell receptor beta chains from one sample in a study of cytomegalovirus exposure and HLA in healthy donors. Produced via immunoSEQ multiplex PCR; TCRdb's table is partial and in-frame only. The sample includes 50,000 to 70,000 clones, 75% to 85% of them seen just once. The sample was PBMCs. These TCRs come from a human donor in good health. Both conserved end residues are part of each CDR3.

v_call cdr3_aa
TRBV13 CASSYRGQKVNEQFF
TRBV4-3 CASSQATGGPLSEQYF
TRBV5-6 CASSLDLTTQTGEQYF
TRBV29-1 CSVGTQGLGEKLFF
TRBV7-9 CASSRQGLSSGNTIYF
TRBV7-2 CASSLDAGTSQRQQYF
TRBV7-9 CASSGPTATNEKLFF
TRBV6-5 CASSLAGGPYEQYF
TRBV23-1 CASSQSITGGNQPQHF
TRBV7-6 CASSLGIKQGAANEKLFF
TRBV19 CASSDGESQETQYF
TRBV19 CASSISSGGETQYF
TRBV7-8 CASSLGDSPLHF
TRBV9 CASSVGDTNSYEQYF
TRBV6-4 CASSDSALARTDTQYF